The clone carrying this T cell receptor (beta chain) has a single count. Terminally differentiated effector memory CD45RA+ cells were left out of the naive CD8 fraction, which was CD45RO-negative and positively selected for CCR7. These data originate in a study of shared clonotypes between healthy human individuals. Turning to the study itself: Each donor contributed plates that comprised three CD4 naive, three CD4 memory, two CD8 naive and one CD8 memory.

Libraries were prepared by immunoSEQ multiplex PCR; TCRdb keeps only in-frame clonotypes and omits some of them. This sample has about 680,000 clones; just over 90% occur once, and the top ten carry about a quarter. CDR1 is SGHRS and CDR2 is YFSETQ in the germline V gene. Trimming removed 0 bases at V and 3 bases at J, with 7 bases between. The CDR3 runs to 13 residues. Sequencing input: naive CD8+ T cells sorted from blood. The TCR originated in a young man in good health. The chain carries TRBV5-1 and TRBJ2-7, with D uncertain. The CDR3 region has the DNA TGCGCCAGCAGCTTGGAGGTAATCTACGAGCAGTACTTC. Translated, it gives CASSLEVIYEQYF.